The entry below gives a single T cell receptor beta chain sequence along with its context. The data were obtained in a study of shared clonotypes between healthy human individuals. Using immunoSEQ multiplex PCR, the repertoire was profiled, and TCRdb retains in-frame clones only, with some absent. Of 2 million to 2.5 million clones listed, around 93% are singletons. Between the trimmed V and J ends, which lost 2 bases and 2 bases, there was a span of 10 bases. This CDR3 spans 13 amino acids. Germline lookup yields CDR1 SQVTM and CDR2 ANQGSEA. V is TRBV29-1 and J is TRBJ2-7; tentative D call: TRBD1 (5 bases). The receptor was isolated from a man younger than 35 in good health. Some clones in this sample may be carry-over from other donors' samples. Material: naive CD4+ T cells from PBMCs. Subset indicated: CD45RA+ positively selected. CDR3: CSVEQGVTYEQYF. The CDR3 DNA sequence: TGCAGCGTTGAACAAGGGGTAACCTACGAGCAGTACTTC.